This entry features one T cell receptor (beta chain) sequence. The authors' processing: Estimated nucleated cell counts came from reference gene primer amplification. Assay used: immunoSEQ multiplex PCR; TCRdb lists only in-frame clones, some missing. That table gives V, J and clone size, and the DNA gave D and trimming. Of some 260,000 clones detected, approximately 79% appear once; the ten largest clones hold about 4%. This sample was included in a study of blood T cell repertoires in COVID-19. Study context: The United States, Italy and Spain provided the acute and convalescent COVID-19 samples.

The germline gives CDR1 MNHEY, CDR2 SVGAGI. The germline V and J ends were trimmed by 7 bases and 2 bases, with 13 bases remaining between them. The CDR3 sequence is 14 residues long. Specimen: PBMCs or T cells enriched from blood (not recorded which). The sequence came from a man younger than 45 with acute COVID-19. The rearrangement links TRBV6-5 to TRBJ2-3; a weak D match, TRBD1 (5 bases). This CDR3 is CASNQQGPTDTQYF. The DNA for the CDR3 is TGTGCCAGCAACCAGCAGGGCCCCACAGATACGCAGTATTTT.